This record concerns one T cell receptor beta chain sequence. The entry originates in a study of T-cell memory formation after mild COVID-19. The CDR3 runs to 11 residues. CDR1 MNHNY and CDR2 SVGAGI come from the germline V gene (reference sequence). Trimming stripped 2 bases from V and 9 bases from J, with 8 bases between. TCRdb fed the 5' RACE reads into MiXCR, producing one record per CDR3 protein. This table has more than 250,000 distinct CDR3 sequences, more than 15% appearing once. The origin of this receptor is a man between 18 and 35 years old who had mild COVID-19 (a few samples of this study predate the infection). Cell type and time point are not known. V gene TRBV6-6 combines with J gene TRBJ2-7; tentative D call: TRBD2 (5 bases). Material: PBMCs or a T cell subset sorted from them (not recorded which). The CDR3 DNA sequence: TGTGCCAGCAGTTACCCAGGAGGGCAGTACGTC. Translation gives CASSYPGGQYV.